The 22 T cell receptor beta chains given below trace back to one sample, sequenced in a study of response to subunit inactivated influenza vaccine. MiXCR was run by TCRdb on the RT-PCR reads, yielding one entry per CDR3 protein. Of 550,000 to 600,000 distinct CDR3 sequences detected, approximately 12% appear once; the ten largest clones hold roughly 10%. Sequences were derived from PBMCs from blood, sampled on the day of vaccination. These receptors were obtained from a man aged 45-60 years who received an inactivated influenza vaccine.

The rearrangement uses TRBV28 and TRBJ2-7; D is unclear. The CDR3 consists of 13 residues. Germline loops: CDR1 MDHEN, CDR2 SYDVKM. Trimming removed 3 bases at V and 3 bases at J, with 9 bases between. The CDR3 loop reads CASSFGSHYEQYF. CDR3 sequence (DNA): TGTGCCAGCAGTTTCGGCAGCCACTACGAGCAGTACTTC.

For this clonotype: With a much larger clone just one base away, this may be a read error. The chain links TRBV5-4 to TRBJ2-4, with D unclear. The CDR3 consists of 14 residues. Germline V gene data show CDR1 as SGHNT and CDR2 as YYREEE (reference sequence). With 3 bases removed from V and 6 bases from J, the gap between germline ends came to 13 bases. CDR3 sequence reads: CASSSWHIRNIQYF. For the CDR3, the DNA is TGTGCCAGCAGCTCCTGGCACATTAGAAACATTCAGTACTTC.

The table lists this clonotype with a few counts. V usage is TRBV4-2 and J usage is TRBJ2-7, with 8 nucleotides matching TRBD2. V trimming: 1 base; J trimming: 4 bases; junction bases outside the gene matches: 9. The CDR3 extends over 16 amino acids. Germline V CDR1 and CDR2: LGHNA, YNFKEQ. This chain's CDR3 is CASSQAYQRESYEQYF. The CDR3 bases are TGTGCCAGCAGCCAAGCTTACCAGCGGGAGTCTTACGAGCAGTACTTC.

The chain has TRBV20-1 and TRBJ2-3; D not resolved. V shed 3 bases and J shed 5 bases, with 6 bases lying between them. The CDR3 is 11 residues long. CDR1 and CDR2 (germline): DFQATT, SNEGSKA (reference sequence). The CDR3 sequence is CSASKLDTQYF. Written as DNA, the CDR3 is TGCAGTGCTAGCAAACTAGATACGCAGTATTTT.

The chain combines TRBV7-2 with TRBJ1-2, with TRBD1 matching 9 bases. Germline loops: CDR1 SGHTA, CDR2 FQGNSA. After removal of 1 base from V and 7 bases from J, the junction contained 7 bases not matched to a gene. This CDR3 contains 15 residues. CDR3 bases: TGTGCCAGCAGCTTAGACAGGGGGCGGGTCGGTGGCTACACCTTC. Amino acid sequence: CASSLDRGRVGGYTF.

This chain connects TRBV10-3 to TRBJ2-7; D perhaps matches TRBD2 (5 bases). Trimming removed 10 bases from V and 0 bases from J, with 16 bases in between. CDR1 ENHRY and CDR2 SYGVKD come from the germline V gene. This CDR3 comprises 14 residues. The CDR3 region has the DNA TGTGCCACCCACAAACAACTAGACTCCTACGAGCAGTACTTC. Protein: CATHKQLDSYEQYF.

This sequence joins TRBV21-1 and TRBJ2-7; the tabulated D call, TRBD2, remains unverified against the DNA. TRBV21-1 is designated a pseudogene. This CDR3 has 16 residues. CDR3 sequence (DNA): TGTGCCAGCAGCATTCCATCCCGCTGCAGTTCCTACGAGCAGTACTTC. Translation gives CASSIPSRCSSYEQYF.

This clonotype appeared many times. The chain is built from TRBV4-3 and TRBJ2-7; TRBD2 matches at 8 bases. Trimming at V came to 0 bases and at J to 3 bases, leaving 7 bases not matched to a gene. The germline gives CDR1 LGHNA, CDR2 YSLEER. This CDR3 spans 16 amino acids. In DNA form, the CDR3 reads TGCGCCAGCAGCCAAGATCTCACTAGCGGCAGCTACGAGCAGTACTTC. It specifies CASSQDLTSGSYEQYF.

The V and J genes are TRBV9 and TRBJ2-1, with D unclear. Germline loops: CDR1 SGDLS, CDR2 YYNGEE. This CDR3 comprises 15 residues. The V gene lost 2 bases and the J gene lost 8 bases, with 17 bases spanning the gap. The CDR3 loop reads CASSVNYLKIYEQFF. CDR3 nucleotides: TGTGCCAGCAGCGTTAACTACTTGAAGATCTATGAGCAGTTCTTC.

As concerns this clonotype: It may be a read error: a sequence one base away is much more abundant. The gene calls are TRBV28 and TRBJ2-5, with 7 nucleotides matching TRBD1. The CDR3 is 14 residues long. The germline V gene has CDR1 MDHEN and CDR2 SYDVKM. Trimming at V came to 4 bases and at J to 1 base, leaving 3 bases not matched to a gene. CDR3 sequence (DNA): TGTGCCAGCAGTTCGACAGGGTTCCAAGAGACCCAGTACTTC. It is translated as CASSSTGFQETQYF. Together with reference TRBV28 and TRBJ2-5, the CDR3 gives the full variable domain: DVKVTQSSRYLVKRTGEKVFLECVQDMDHENMFWYRQDPGLGLRLIYFSYDVKMKEKGDIPEGYSVSREKKERFSLILESASTNQTSMYLCASSSTGFQETQYFGPGTRLLVL.

This clonotype was detected only a few times. Here the CDR3 reads CASSFGSSGSNSYEQYF. CDR3 sequence (DNA): TGCGCCAGCAGCTTTGGATCAAGCGGGAGTAACTCCTACGAGCAGTACTTC. The chain has TRBV5-1 and TRBJ2-7, with 8 bases fitting TRBD2. Germline V CDR1 and CDR2: SGHRS, YFSETQ. The CDR3 consists of 17 residues. V gave up 2 bases and J gave up 0 bases; unmatched junction bases: 10.

This clonotype was counted between two and nine times. The chain is built from TRBV19 and TRBJ1-5; D is perhaps TRBD1 (5 bases). Trimming shortened V by 3 bases and J by 7 bases, and 13 bases separated the two germline ends. CDR1 is LNHDA, CDR2 SQIVND, per germline (reference sequence). The CDR3 is 14 residues long. The CDR3 reads CASSMGGVRQPQHF. The CDR3 bases are TGTGCCAGTAGTATGGGAGGGGTGAGGCAGCCCCAGCATTTT. The complete variable domain, with remaining parts taken from reference TRBV19 and TRBJ1-5, reads DGGITQSPKYLFRKEGQNVTLSCEQNLNHDAMYWYRQDPGQGLRLIYYSQIVNDFQKGDIAEGYSVSREKKESFPLTVTSAQKNPTAFYLCASSMGGVRQPQHFGDGTRLSIL.

This clonotype was counted a few times. V gene TRBV5-5 combines with J gene TRBJ2-2, with TRBD1 matching over 7 bases. Trimming at V came to 4 bases and at J to 6 bases, leaving 9 bases not matched to a gene. This CDR3 spans 15 amino acids. The V gene's germline CDR1 is SGHKS and CDR2 YYEKEE (reference sequence). CDR3 region: CASSRDSSFSGELFF. CDR3 DNA sequence: TGTGCCAGCAGCCGGGACAGCTCTTTTTCCGGGGAGCTGTTTTTT.

This sequence joins TRBV28 and TRBJ1-4; D is uncertain. The CDR3 consists of 14 residues. CDR1 is MDHEN, CDR2 SYDVKM, per germline. The V end lost 3 bases, the J end lost 4 bases, and 9 bases lay between the germline ends. The CDR3 DNA reads as TGTGCCAGCAGTTTTGCAGGAGGTAATGAAAAACTGTTTTTT. Protein: CASSFAGGNEKLFF.

This clonotype was recorded a few times. The V call is TRBV30, the J call TRBJ1-5; 8 nucleotides align to TRBD1. V gave up 4 bases and J gave up 7 bases; unmatched junction bases: 12. CDR3 size: 15 residues. Germline V gives CDR1 GTSNPN, CDR2 SVGIG (reference sequence). The CDR3 sequence: CAWTPPGGAWQPQHF. The CDR3 DNA follows: TGTGCCTGGACCCCTCCAGGGGGCGCGTGGCAGCCCCAGCATTTT.

This clonotype appeared many times. The V and J genes are TRBV16 and TRBJ2-7; no clear D. This CDR3 has 15 residues. Germline CDR1 and CDR2: KGHSY and FQNENV. Trimming took off 0 bases at V and 1 base at J, with 10 bases between the two ends. CDR3 amino acids: CASSQSRASSYEQYF. The CDR3 DNA is TGTGCCAGCAGCCAATCTCGGGCAAGTTCCTACGAGCAGTACTTC.

This clonotype occurred a few times. The genes are TRBV6-2 or TRBV6-3 and TRBJ2-1, with 12 positions matching TRBD2. The V and J ends lost 5 bases and 3 bases, in that order; junction bases with no gene match: 8. The V gene's germline CDR1 is MNHEY and CDR2 SVGEGT. The CDR3 consists of 17 residues. CDR3 sequence: CASSTSSGGELYNEQFF. DNA for the CDR3: TGTGCCAGCAGTACCTCTAGCGGGGGGGAACTCTACAATGAGCAGTTCTTC.

V usage is TRBV9 and J usage is TRBJ2-7; possible D gene TRBD2, 6 bases. The CDR3 contains 15 residues. V gave up 0 bases and J gave up 4 bases, with 14 bases separating them. In germline, CDR1 is SGDLS, CDR2 YYNGEE. The CDR3 coding sequence is TGTGCCAGCAGCGTAGGATTAGCGGAGACATACGAGCAGTACTTC. It yields the protein CASSVGLAETYEQYF.

CDR3 loop: CSVEDTDQETQYF. In DNA, the CDR3 is TGCAGCGTTGAGGACACAGACCAAGAGACCCAGTACTTC. The V call is TRBV29-1, the J call TRBJ2-5, with D maybe TRBD1 (5 bases). CDR1 is SQVTM, CDR2 ANQGSEA, per germline. The CDR3 is made up of 13 amino acids. V was clipped by 3 bases and J by 0 bases, with 8 bases between them.

In this sample, this clonotype turned up a few times. V and J are TRBV4-2 and TRBJ2-2, with D possibly matching TRBD2 (6 bases). Trimming pared 8 bases from V and 3 bases from J, leaving 16 bases between. CDR1 and CDR2 from the germline V gene are LGHNA and YNFKEQ. The CDR3 is 15 amino acids. This chain's CDR3 is CASRGPSEDTGELFF. CDR3 DNA sequence: TGTGCCAGCCGGGGCCCTAGCGAGGACACCGGGGAGCTGTTTTTT.

This chain uses TRBV5-5 with TRBJ2-3; 8 bases line up with TRBD1. The V and J ends lost 2 bases and 6 bases, in that order; junction bases with no gene match: 11. The CDR3 has 16 amino acids. The germline gives CDR1 SGHKS, CDR2 YYEKEE (reference sequence). CDR3 protein: CASSLGQGRGMDTQYF. The CDR3 bases are TGTGCCAGCAGCTTAGGACAGGGTCGAGGGATGGATACGCAGTATTTT.

This chain joins TRBV6-1 and TRBJ2-4; D possibly corresponds to TRBD2 (6 bases). The germline CDR1 and CDR2 sequences are MNHNS and SASEGT. The length of the CDR3 is 18 residues. V was trimmed by 5 bases and J by 3 bases, leaving 23 bases between them. In DNA, the CDR3 is TGTGCCAGCAGTCATTTCGGCGGGACTCCCGGGGGCAAAAACATTCAGTACTTC. Protein product: CASSHFGGTPGGKNIQYF.